The 15 T cell receptor beta chains presented below share a single source sample, sequenced in a study of cytomegalovirus exposure and HLA in healthy donors. TCRdb keeps only in-frame clones here, not all; method: immunoSEQ multiplex PCR. The repertoire has about 120,000 clones, roughly 84% of them found once; the top ten carry 2.1%. The sample taken for sequencing was PBMCs. These receptors originate from a woman aged 25 to 39 in good health and CMV-seronegative.

This rearrangement joins TRBV6-1 to TRBJ2-4; possibly TRBD1 for D (6 bases). The V gene's germline CDR1 is MNHNS and CDR2 SASEGT. The CDR3 has 16 amino acids. V gave up 2 bases and J gave up 0 bases, with 11 bases separating them. The CDR3 bases are TGTGCCAGCAGTGAACGGACAGCCCAAGCCAAAAACATTCAGTACTTC. It yields the protein CASSERTAQAKNIQYF.

The rearrangement joins TRBV10-3 to TRBJ1-2; 8 nucleotides align to TRBD1. Trimming cost V 3 bases and J 8 bases; bases outside gene matches: 8. The CDR3 length is 14 residues. The V gene's germline CDR1 is ENHRY and CDR2 SYGVKD. The CDR3 DNA reads TGTGCCATCAGTGAAGGGGGCAGGGGGCAAGGCTACACCTTC. Protein sequence: CAISEGGRGQGYTF.

J is TRBJ1-6 and V is TRBV30; D is undetermined. Trimming removed 4 bases from V and 0 bases from J, with 10 bases in between. This CDR3 has 15 residues. Germline-derived CDR1 and CDR2 are GTSNPN and SVGIG (reference sequence). CDR3 DNA sequence: TGTGCCTGGACAAACTTACGCTCCTATAATTCACCCCTCCACTTT. The encoded protein is CAWTNLRSYNSPLHF.

This clone occurred a few times. V usage is TRBV7-9 and J usage is TRBJ1-1; D gene uncertain. In germline, CDR1 is SEHNR, CDR2 FQNEAQ (reference sequence). There are 16 residues in the CDR3. Trimming shortened V by 1 base and J by 2 bases, and 14 bases separated the two germline ends. CDR3 coding DNA: TGTGCCAGCAGCTTAGGGGATCGGGGAGGTAACACTGAAGCTTTCTTT. It codes for CASSLGDRGGNTEAFF.

The chain couples TRBV27 to TRBJ2-5; possibly TRBD1 for D (6 bases). V lost 3 bases, J lost 3 bases, and 11 bases lay in between. In germline, CDR1 is MNHEY, CDR2 SMNVEV (reference sequence). CDR3 length equals 14 residues. CDR3 sequence: CASSFWGPEETQYF. For the CDR3, the DNA is TGTGCCAGCAGTTTTTGGGGGCCAGAAGAGACCCAGTACTTC.

This chain joins TRBV2 and TRBJ2-2, with D perhaps matching TRBD1 (7 bases). V lost 6 bases and J lost 5, with 16 bases in between. In germline, CDR1 is SNHLY, CDR2 FYNNEI. This CDR3 has 15 amino acids. Here the CDR3 reads CASSPSQGGTGELFF. Here the CDR3 DNA reads TGTGCCAGCAGCCCCTCCCAGGGGGGAACCGGGGAGCTGTTTTTT.

This rearrangement joins TRBV11-2 to TRBJ1-2; no firm D call. This CDR3 has 15 residues. V lost 5 bases to trimming and J lost 2 bases, with 15 bases between them. CDR1 is SGHAT and CDR2 is FQNNGV in the germline V gene. CDR3 DNA: TGTGCCAGCAGCCACCCTAGGAGCGAGAACTATGGCTACACCTTC. This gives the protein CASSHPRSENYGYTF.

The chain has TRBV21-1 and TRBJ2-3; no DNA check was done on the table's D call, TRBD1. TRBV21-1 is deemed a pseudogene. The CDR3 length is 15 residues. CDR3 protein: CARSRRDRYTDTQYF. CDR3 nucleotide sequence: TGTGCCAGGTCCCGAAGGGACAGGTACACAGATACGCAGTATTTT.

V and J are TRBV6-5 and TRBJ2-2; 11 positions agree with TRBD1. V trimming: 4 bases; J trimming: 5 bases; junction bases outside the gene matches: 6. CDR3 length: 16 residues. Germline assignment: CDR1 MNHEY and CDR2 SVGAGI. CDR3 loop: CASSLSGTGGTGELFF. CDR3 sequence (DNA): TGTGCCAGCAGTTTATCCGGGACAGGGGGAACCGGGGAGCTGTTTTTT.

The chain couples TRBV11-1 to TRBJ2-5; 10 nucleotides match TRBD1. CDR3 size: 17 residues. Germline trimming cut 5 bases from V and 3 bases from J; bases unmatched to any gene: 12. CDR1 and CDR2 from the germline V gene are SGHAT and FQDESV (reference sequence). This CDR3 is CASSLEEGTGAKETQYF. The CDR3 DNA is TGTGCCAGCAGCCTCGAAGAGGGGACAGGGGCGAAAGAGACCCAGTACTTC.

V usage is TRBV30 and J usage is TRBJ2-3, with D tentatively TRBD2 (5 bases). The CDR3 contains 13 residues. V dropped 0 bases and J dropped 3 bases, with 7 bases sitting between them. CDR1 and CDR2 (germline): GTSNPN, SVGIG (reference sequence). The CDR3 loop reads CAWSVWRTDTQYF. For the CDR3, the DNA is TGTGCCTGGAGTGTGTGGAGGACAGATACGCAGTATTTT.

The V gene is TRBV7-2, the J gene TRBJ1-2; D is unclear. The CDR3 has 15 residues. Germline assignment: CDR1 SGHTA and CDR2 FQGNSA. V was clipped by 6 bases and J by 9 bases, with 23 bases between them. Written as DNA, the CDR3 is TGTGCCAGCAGTAACCCTCGACGGGGAATTAGGAGCTACACCTTC. Translation gives CASSNPRRGIRSYTF.

This clone was found once. J is TRBJ2-2 and V is TRBV9; weak D call: TRBD2 (5 bases). V was shortened by 4 bases and J by 2 bases, with 12 bases between the two germline ends. Germline CDR1 and CDR2: SGDLS and YYNGEE. The CDR3 runs to 15 residues. The CDR3 protein is CASSSHGDNTGELFF. The DNA for the CDR3 is TGTGCCAGCAGCTCCCACGGGGATAACACCGGGGAGCTGTTTTTT.

The chain joins TRBV19 to TRBJ1-2; D gene uncertain. Per germline, CDR1 LNHDA and CDR2 SQIVND (reference sequence). V lost 2 bases and J 4 bases, leaving 14 bases between the germline ends. This CDR3 has 15 amino acids. The CDR3 DNA reads as TGTGCCAGTAGTATAAGGCGGGGAGAATCCTATGGCTACACCTTC. Translation: CASSIRRGESYGYTF.

The chain uses TRBV5-1 and TRBJ1-5; 7 bases align to TRBD1. Germline loops: CDR1 SGHRS, CDR2 YFSETQ. This CDR3 is built from 13 residues. The junction had 1 base not matched to a gene; V was cut back by 1 base and J by 6 bases. CDR3 protein: CASSLQGGQPQHF. CDR3 nucleotides: TGCGCCAGCAGCTTGCAGGGGGGTCAGCCCCAGCATTTT. The full variable domain, completed using reference TRBV5-1 and TRBJ1-5, is KAGVTQTPRYLIKTRGQQVTLSCSPISGHRSVSWYQQTPGQGLQFLFEYFSETQRNKGNFPGRFSGRQFSNSRSEMNVSTLELGDSALYLCASSLQGGQPQHFGDGTRLSIL.